The clone carrying this T cell receptor (beta chain) counts as medium-sized by frequency. Its antigen remains unknown. The data derive from a study of CXCR3-negative and CXCR3-positive naive CD8 T cells. UMI-labeled 5' RACE TRB cDNA libraries were prepared from the cells. TCRdb reprocessed the 5' RACE reads and stores each CDR3 protein as one record, lacking DNA. The sample's table shows 8,000 to 9,500 distinct CDR3 sequences. Whole-study findings and limits: Fresh PBMCs went into most assays, and CXCR3 expression partly declined after cryopreservation. Each naive subset displayed comparably high diversity, whereas memory CD8+ cells displayed much lower diversity. For naive cells, CXCR3-negative and CXCR3-positive subsets had similar TRBV-TRBJ usage; for memory cells, usage differed.

CDR3 length equals 17 residues. Germline lookup yields CDR1 LGHDT and CDR2 YNNKEL (reference sequence). The source material was naive CXCR3- CD8+ T cells from blood. Regarding subset: CD45RO-CCR7+CD27+CD95- naive CD8+ T cells lacking CXCR3 (TNR3-). This chain uses TRBV3-1 with TRBJ2-2; the D gene TCRdb calls, TRBD2, cannot be checked with no DNA. This sequence was found in a human donor in good health. Some clones in this sample may be carry-over from other donors' samples. The CDR3 loop reads CASSPKGYSGNTGELFF.